Listed here are 21 T cell receptor beta chains from one sample, sequenced in a study of T cells in women clearing cervical HPV infection. TCRdb's copy holds only in-frame clones and misses some; the assay was immunoSEQ multiplex PCR. The table gives over 15,000 clones; the top ten clones make up around 7.2% of it. The sample comprised blood buffy coat. The receptors were sampled from a woman aged 18-70 years with a cervical HPV16 infection that either progressed to CIN3+ or cleared (not recorded which).

Points on this clone: The read ends 3 residues shy of where the CDR3 ends; the end is completed using the germline J gene. The V and J genes are TRBV6-2 or TRBV6-3 and TRBJ2-1, with a tentative D call TRBD2 (6 bases). The CDR3 sequence is 15 residues long. Trimming removed 7 bases from V and 9 bases from J, with 22 bases in between. From germline, CDR1 is MNHEY and CDR2 SVGEGT. The CDR3 DNA, read in part, is TGTGCCAGCATCAAGGACTATACACGACGGGTTGAG. Translated: CASIKDYTRRVE. In full, the CDR3 reads CASIKDYTRRVEQFF.

Concerning this clone: The read stops 3 residues short of the end of the CDR3; the missing end is completed from the germline J gene. The J gene is TRBJ2-5, the V gene TRBV12-3 or TRBV12-4; unclear D gene. This CDR3 has 14 residues. V was cut by 7 bases and J by 2 bases, with 14 bases left in between. Incomplete CDR3 DNA: TGTGCCAGCACCCTAGACTTTAATCAAGAGACC. This sequence encodes CASTLDFNQET. The whole CDR3 region reads CASTLDFNQETQYF.

Points on this clone: The CDR3 end lies 3 residues beyond the end of the read and is filled in from the germline J gene. This chain connects TRBV20-1 to TRBJ1-2; the D gene is possibly TRBD1 (6 bases). From germline, CDR1 is DFQATT and CDR2 SNEGSKA (reference sequence). Trimming shortened V by 5 bases and J by 4 bases, and 14 bases separated the two germline ends. The CDR3 runs to 13 residues. The CDR3 bases that were read are TGCAGTGCTTCCACAGGGAGCACCTATGGC. This translates into CSASTGSTYG. The whole CDR3 protein is CSASTGSTYGYTF.

As for this clone: The read falls 3 residues short of the CDR3 end, and the missing part is taken from the germline J gene. The rearrangement joins TRBV7-6 to TRBJ2-3, with TRBD2 matching over 8 bases. V lost 2 bases to trimming and J lost 1 base; unmatched junction nucleotides: 8. The CDR3 consists of 17 residues. Germline CDR1 SGHVS, CDR2 FNYEAQ. This CDR3 is CASSLNVGGGGTDTQYF. The part of the CDR3 DNA that was read is TGTGCCAGCAGCTTAAACGTCGGGGGGGGAGGCACAGATACG.

To note about this clone: The read comes to an end 3 residues before the CDR3 does, leaving the germline J gene to fill in the end. This sequence joins TRBV5-6 and TRBJ2-3; 7 bases align to TRBD2. The V and J ends lost 4 bases and 6 bases, in that order; junction bases with no gene match: 11. CDR1 SGHDT and CDR2 YYEEEE come from the germline V gene. The length of the CDR3 is 15 residues. The part of the CDR3 DNA that was read is TGTGCCAGCAGCGCCCCTCGGGGGGAGGGGGATACG. Its protein product is CASSAPRGEGDT. The full CDR3 protein is CASSAPRGEGDTQYF.

With regard to this clone: The read finishes 3 residues shy of the CDR3 end, and the germline J gene is used to complete it. The gene calls are TRBV5-1 and TRBJ2-3; 11 bases map to TRBD1. The CDR3 covers 15 residues. Looked up from germline, CDR1 is SGHRS and CDR2 is YFSETQ. The V and J ends lost 4 bases and 5 bases, in that order; junction bases with no gene match: 6. The CDR3 DNA, read in part, is TGCGCCAGCAGCCACCGGACAGGGGGCAGAGATACG. This encodes CASSHRTGGRDT. In full, the CDR3 is CASSHRTGGRDTQYF.

A note on this clone: The read ends 3 residues shy of where the CDR3 ends; the end is completed using the germline J gene. The rearrangement links TRBV19 to TRBJ1-5; tentative D call: TRBD1 (5 bases). CDR1 is LNHDA and CDR2 is SQIVND in the germline V gene (reference sequence). The CDR3 length is 17 residues. The germline V and J ends were trimmed by 5 bases and 0 bases, with 17 bases remaining between them. The sequenced part of the CDR3 DNA is TGTGCCAGTAGTCCCCGAGGGGCCGGCTATAGCAATCAGCCC. This encodes CASSPRGAGYSNQP. The entire CDR3 protein reads CASSPRGAGYSNQPQHF.

In the case of this clone: With the read ending 3 residues before the CDR3 end, the germline J gene is used to fill in that end. V and J are TRBV27 and TRBJ1-2; perhaps TRBD1 as D (6 bases). The CDR3 runs to 13 residues. The V and J ends lost 4 bases and 5 bases respectively, with 11 bases between them. Looked up from germline, CDR1 is MNHEY and CDR2 is SMNVEV (reference sequence). The chain's CDR3 is CASSSLGGYGYTF. The covered CDR3 bases are TGTGCCAGCAGTTCGCTAGGGGGTTATGGC.

A note on this clone: The observed sequence ends 3 residues before the CDR3 terminus, with the missing tail filled in from the germline J gene. V and J are TRBV28 and TRBJ2-3; D may be TRBD2 (6 bases). This CDR3 is built from 14 residues. CDR1 is MDHEN and CDR2 is SYDVKM in the germline V gene. V was clipped by 3 bases and J by 1 base, with 8 bases between them. CDR3 bases read: TGTGCCAGCAGTTTGGGCGGGGGCACAGATACG. Its translation is CASSLGGGTDT. The CDR3 reads in full as CASSLGGGTDTQYF.

As for this clone: The read terminates 3 residues before the CDR3 end, so the remaining end is supplied by the germline J gene. This sequence joins TRBV10-1 and TRBJ2-3; 11 positions agree with TRBD2. Germline loops: CDR1 WNHNN, CDR2 SYGVQD (reference sequence). Unmatched junction bases numbered 1, after V lost 5 bases and J lost 0 bases. The CDR3 spans 15 residues. CDR3 protein: CASSTSGSSTDTQYF. The DNA read from the CDR3 is TGCGCCAGCAGTACTAGCGGGAGTAGCACAGATACG.

A word on this clone: The junction does not match germline at one end; this may be a read error. The observed sequence ends 3 residues before the CDR3 terminus, with the missing tail filled in from the germline J gene. This chain links TRBV4-2 with TRBJ2-3; D call uncertain. From germline, CDR1 is LGHNA and CDR2 YNFKEQ. The CDR3 loop spans 14 amino acids. The CDR3 DNA, read in part, is TGCGCCAGCACGGCCAGCCGGGGCACAGATACG. This sequence encodes CASTASRGTDT. The whole CDR3 reads CASTASRGTDTQYF.

The chain's CDR3 is CASSRLAGGDTQYF. The DNA read from the CDR3 is TGTGCCAGCAGCCGACTAGCGGGGGGGGATACG. The chain employs TRBV6-2 or TRBV6-3 and TRBJ2-3; 14 positions match TRBD2. The CDR3 end lies 3 residues beyond the end of the read and is filled in from the germline J gene. Germline V gives CDR1 MNHEY, CDR2 SVGEGT. V lost 6 bases and J lost 6; bases outside the gene matches: 2. The CDR3 extends over 14 amino acids.

A remark on this clone: Coverage ceases 3 residues before the CDR3 finishes, and the germline J gene fills in the end. The chain uses TRBV10-3 and TRBJ2-3; D may be TRBD2 (6 bases). Between the trimmed V and J ends, which lost 1 base and 1 base, there was a span of 12 bases. Germline lookup yields CDR1 ENHRY and CDR2 SYGVKD. The length of the CDR3 is 16 residues. CDR3 bases read: TGTGCCATCAGTGAGTTTGGCGGGGTGCGCACAGATACG. Translated: CAISEFGGVRTDT. The full CDR3 sequence reads CAISEFGGVRTDTQYF.

Notes on this clone: The read finishes 3 residues shy of the CDR3 end, and the germline J gene is used to complete it. This chain connects TRBV7-7 to TRBJ2-2; no reliable D call. Trimming took 10 bases from V and 0 from J, leaving 6 bases between them. The germline CDR1 and CDR2 sequences are SSHAT and FNYEAQ (reference sequence). CDR3 size: 12 residues. CDR3 sequence reads: CATPANTGELFF. The CDR3 bases that were read are TGTGCCACCCCGGCGAACACCGGGGAG.

In the case of this clone: The read finishes 3 residues shy of the CDR3 end, and the germline J gene is used to complete it. The chain couples TRBV2 to TRBJ2-3, with a possible D match to TRBD1 (6 bases). CDR1 SNHLY and CDR2 FYNNEI come from the germline V gene. The CDR3 consists of 12 residues. Trimming shortened V by 6 bases and J by 4 bases, and 8 bases separated the two germline ends. CDR3 protein: CASRQGADTQYF. Partial CDR3 DNA: TGTGCCAGCAGACAGGGTGCAGATACG. Combining the CDR3 with reference TRBV2 and TRBJ2-3 gives the whole variable domain EPEVTQTPSHQVTQMGQEVILRCVPISNHLYFYWYRQILGQKVEFLVSFYNNEISEKSEIFDDQFSVERPDGSNFTLKIRSTKLEDSAMYFCASRQGADTQYFGPGTRLTVL.

Concerning this clone itself: The read is 3 residues too short to cover the CDR3 end, so that end is filled in from the germline J gene. The genes are TRBV9 and TRBJ2-7; 7 nucleotides align to TRBD1. The V segment lost 4 bases and the J segment 3 bases; nucleotides outside the gene matches: 10. This CDR3 is 15 amino acids long. The germline V gene has CDR1 SGDLS and CDR2 YYNGEE. CDR3 region: CASSHDSGQLYEQYF. Partial CDR3 DNA: TGTGCCAGCAGCCACGATTCGGGACAGCTCTACGAG.

For this clone: One end of the junction varies from germline; a read error may be responsible. The read terminates 3 residues before the CDR3 end, so the remaining end is supplied by the germline J gene. The J gene is TRBJ2-7, the V gene TRBV4-2, with TRBD2 matching over 8 bases. The CDR3 runs to 17 residues. Germline CDR1 reads LGHNA; CDR2 reads YNFKEQ. The CDR3 sequence: CASSQDGVERGCYEQYF. CDR3 bases read: TGCGCCAGCAGCCAAGATGGGGTAGAGCGGGGGTGCTACGAG.

Concerning this clone: The read terminates 3 residues before the CDR3 end, so the remaining end is supplied by the germline J gene. The chain carries TRBV18 and TRBJ1-4; D not resolved. The CDR3 is 15 amino acids. Trimming cost V 3 bases and J 8 bases, with 16 bases left between them. CDR1 and CDR2 from the germline V gene are KGHSH and LQKENI. Partial CDR3 DNA: TGTGCCAGCTCACCCGCACGGGGTTTGGAGGAAAAA. As protein: CASSPARGLEEK. The whole CDR3 sequence is CASSPARGLEEKLFF.

The part of the CDR3 DNA that was read is TGCGCCAGCAGCTTGGGGCCTCTGAGCTCTGGAAACACC. It translates to CASSLGPLSSGNT. The entire CDR3 reads CASSLGPLSSGNTIYF. The gene calls are TRBV5-1 and TRBJ1-3, with D hard to call. The read ends 3 residues before the CDR3 terminus; that terminus is restored from the germline J gene. The CDR3 runs 16 residues. In germline, CDR1 is SGHRS, CDR2 YFSETQ. The germline V and J ends were trimmed by 0 bases and 0 bases, with 10 bases remaining between them. Together with reference TRBV5-1 and TRBJ1-3, the CDR3 gives the full variable domain: KAGVTQTPRYLIKTRGQQVTLSCSPISGHRSVSWYQQTPGQGLQFLFEYFSETQRNKGNFPGRFSGRQFSNSRSEMNVSTLELGDSALYLCASSLGPLSSGNTIYFGEGSWLTVV.

Details on this clone: The observed sequence ends 3 residues before the CDR3 terminus, with the missing tail filled in from the germline J gene. The chain links TRBV5-1 to TRBJ2-3, with a tentative D call TRBD1 (6 bases). V gave up 3 bases and J gave up 2 bases, with 13 bases separating them. CDR1 is SGHRS and CDR2 is YFSETQ in the germline V gene. This CDR3 has 15 amino acids. CDR3 DNA (partial): TGCGCCAGCAGCTCAGAGGGGGAATTCACAGATACG. Translated, it gives CASSSEGEFTDT. The full CDR3 reads CASSSEGEFTDTQYF.

In the case of this clone: Read sequence stops 3 residues before the CDR3 end, and the germline J gene provides the missing end. The chain couples TRBV20-1 to TRBJ2-3, with 7 bases lining up with TRBD2. V shed 6 bases, J shed 4 bases, and the junction held 13 bases outside the gene matches. This CDR3 is 15 amino acids long. The germline gives CDR1 DFQATT, CDR2 SNEGSKA (reference sequence). The sequenced part of the CDR3 DNA is TGCAGTGCGAATCCGGGGGGAGGGTTCGCAGATACG. It yields the protein CSANPGGGFADT. In full, the CDR3 reads CSANPGGGFADTQYF.